This T cell receptor beta chain comes out of a study of T cell responses to AZD1222 COVID-19 vaccine. Notes on the study in general: Two doses of AZD1222 preceded a rise in Spike-specific TCR breadth and depth.

The assay was immunoSEQ multiplex PCR, and TCRdb's table has in-frame clones only and misses some. The repertoire includes 130,000 or so clones, more than 75% of them detected once, and around 0.99% sits in the top ten. The CDR3 runs 13 residues. V shed 10 bases and J shed 1 base, with 13 bases lying between them. Germline V CDR1 and CDR2: MNHEY, SVGAGI. Second-dose intervals of approximately 4 or approximately 12 weeks were pooled. Comment on this clone: Its cognate antigen is unknown.

The chain joins TRBV6-5 to TRBJ1-1; possible D gene TRBD1, 5 bases. Sample: peripheral blood, taken 28 days after the second AZD1222 dose. The clonotype originates from an adult who received the AZD1222 COVID-19 vaccine. CDR3 nucleotide sequence: TGTGCCAACAAGCAGACAGAGAACACTGAAGCTTTCTTT. As protein: CANKQTENTEAFF.